Below are 10 T cell receptor beta chains sequenced from a single sample in a study of cytomegalovirus exposure and HLA in healthy donors. Researchers ran the PCR with 60 Vbeta and 13 Jbeta primers. Some clones are missing from TCRdb's copy, which holds only in-frame ones; the method was immunoSEQ multiplex PCR. The sample contains around 140,000 clones, roughly 80% of which appear only once. The sample comprised PBMCs. These receptors were taken from a woman aged 50 to 65 in good health and CMV-seropositive.

The chain uses TRBV19 and TRBJ2-4, with 8 bases fitting TRBD1. The J segment lost 6 bases and the V segment lost 3 bases, leaving 7 bases of the junction unmatched. Germline V gives CDR1 LNHDA, CDR2 SQIVND (reference sequence). This CDR3 is built from 15 residues. DNA of the CDR3: TGTGCCAGTAGTATCCCGACAGGGGAAAGAAACATTCAGTACTTC. Its translation: CASSIPTGERNIQYF. The entire variable domain, with the rest obtained from reference TRBV19 and TRBJ2-4, is as follows: DGGITQSPKYLFRKEGQNVTLSCEQNLNHDAMYWYRQDPGQGLRLIYYSQIVNDFQKGDIAEGYSVSREKKESFPLTVTSAQKNPTAFYLCASSIPTGERNIQYFGAGTRLSVL.

The DNA of the CDR3 is TGTGCCAGCAGTGAAATGAGGGATGAAAAACTGTTTTTT. Its translation: CASSEMRDEKLFF. The rearrangement links TRBV6-1 to TRBJ1-4; no definite D call. The CDR3 runs 13 residues. In germline, CDR1 is MNHNS, CDR2 SASEGT. V lost 2 bases and J 6 bases, leaving 7 bases between the germline ends.

DNA of the CDR3: TGCGCCAGCAGCTTGGCCAATACGCAGTATTTT. This translates into CASSLANTQYF. The chain is built from TRBV5-1 and TRBJ2-3; D unclear. Germline V CDR1 and CDR2: SGHRS, YFSETQ. This CDR3 is 11 amino acids long. The V gene lost 0 bases and the J gene lost 7 bases, with 3 bases spanning the gap. Filled out from reference TRBV5-1 and TRBJ2-3, the complete variable domain reads KAGVTQTPRYLIKTRGQQVTLSCSPISGHRSVSWYQQTPGQGLQFLFEYFSETQRNKGNFPGRFSGRQFSNSRSEMNVSTLELGDSALYLCASSLANTQYFGPGTRLTVL.

This clone showed up just a few times. The chain carries TRBV6-5 and TRBJ2-2; D is possibly TRBD1 (5 bases). Trimming cost V 4 bases and J 5 bases, with 8 bases left between them. The germline CDR1 and CDR2 sequences are MNHEY and SVGAGI. This CDR3 spans 13 amino acids. CDR3 loop: CASSSQGTGELFF. The CDR3 coding sequence is TGTGCCAGCAGTTCCCAGGGTACCGGGGAGCTGTTTTTT.

CDR3 DNA: TGTGCCAGCAGCTTAGTAGGTACCGGGACAGGGACTGAAGCTTTCTTT. It codes for CASSLVGTGTGTEAFF. The rearrangement links TRBV7-8 to TRBJ1-1, with 9 bases matching TRBD1. Trimming removed 1 base from V and 5 bases from J; junction bases left unmatched: 8. The CDR3 covers 16 residues. Looked up from germline, CDR1 is SGHVS and CDR2 is FQNEAQ.

The chain is built from TRBV5-1 and TRBJ1-5; D is unclear. The CDR3 sequence is 13 residues long. CDR1 is SGHRS and CDR2 is YFSETQ in the germline V gene. V gave up 0 bases and J gave up 5 bases, with 6 bases separating them. The CDR3: CASSLVGDQPQHF. The CDR3 DNA reads as TGCGCCAGCAGCTTGGTCGGAGATCAGCCCCAGCATTTT.

This chain joins TRBV30 and TRBJ1-2, with 7 bases matching TRBD1. The V segment lost 1 base and the J segment 5 bases; nucleotides outside the gene matches: 10. This CDR3 comprises 15 residues. The germline V gene encodes CDR1 GTSNPN and CDR2 SVGIG (reference sequence). The CDR3 is CAWSALTGEFYGYTF. CDR3 sequence (DNA): TGTGCCTGGAGTGCCTTAACAGGGGAGTTTTATGGCTACACCTTC.

The rearrangement links TRBV28 to TRBJ1-5; D may be TRBD1 (6 bases). The germline V and J ends were trimmed by 2 bases and 1 base, with 9 bases remaining between them. Germline assignment: CDR1 MDHEN and CDR2 SYDVKM. This CDR3 contains 15 residues. CDR3 bases: TGTGCCAGCAGTTTAGGGGGGGGCAGCAATCAGCCCCAGCATTTT. Its protein product is CASSLGGGSNQPQHF.

The chain couples TRBV29-1 to TRBJ2-3; 7 positions match TRBD2. Germline assignment: CDR1 SQVTM and CDR2 ANQGSEA. The CDR3 is 13 amino acids. V shed 7 bases and J 2 bases; nucleotides not matched to a gene: 6. The chain's CDR3 is CSGRLANTDTQYF. The CDR3 DNA follows: TGCAGCGGACGACTAGCCAACACAGATACGCAGTATTTT.

CDR3 in DNA: TGTGCCAGCAGCTGGGGGCAGAGCATCCAAGAGACCCAGTACTTC. Translating it yields CASSWGQSIQETQYF. The V call is TRBV27, the J call TRBJ2-5; maybe TRBD1 (6 bases). There are 15 residues in the CDR3. CDR1 MNHEY and CDR2 SMNVEV come from the germline V gene (reference sequence). V dropped 6 bases and J dropped 1 base, with 15 bases sitting between them.